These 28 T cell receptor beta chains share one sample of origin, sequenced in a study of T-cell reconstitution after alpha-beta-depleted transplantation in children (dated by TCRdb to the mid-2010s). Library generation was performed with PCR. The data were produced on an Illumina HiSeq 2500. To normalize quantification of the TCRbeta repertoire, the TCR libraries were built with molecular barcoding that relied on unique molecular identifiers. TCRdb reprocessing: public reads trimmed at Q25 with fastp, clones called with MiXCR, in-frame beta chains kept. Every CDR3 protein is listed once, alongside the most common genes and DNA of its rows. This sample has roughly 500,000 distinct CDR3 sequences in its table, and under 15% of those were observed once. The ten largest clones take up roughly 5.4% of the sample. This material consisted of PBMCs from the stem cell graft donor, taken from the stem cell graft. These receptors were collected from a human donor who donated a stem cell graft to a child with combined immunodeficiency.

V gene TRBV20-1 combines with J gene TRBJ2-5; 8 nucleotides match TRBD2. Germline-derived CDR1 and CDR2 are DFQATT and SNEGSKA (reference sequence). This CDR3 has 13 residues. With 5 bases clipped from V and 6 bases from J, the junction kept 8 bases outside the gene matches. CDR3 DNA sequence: TGCAGTGCTTTGGTAGCGGGAACAAAGACCCAGTACTTC. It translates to CSALVAGTKTQYF.

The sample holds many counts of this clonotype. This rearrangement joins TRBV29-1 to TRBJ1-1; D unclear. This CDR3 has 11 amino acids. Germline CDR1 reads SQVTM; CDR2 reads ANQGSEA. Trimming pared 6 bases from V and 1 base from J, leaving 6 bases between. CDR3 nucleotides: TGCAGCGTAGACGGGAACACTGAAGCTTTCTTT. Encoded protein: CSVDGNTEAFF.

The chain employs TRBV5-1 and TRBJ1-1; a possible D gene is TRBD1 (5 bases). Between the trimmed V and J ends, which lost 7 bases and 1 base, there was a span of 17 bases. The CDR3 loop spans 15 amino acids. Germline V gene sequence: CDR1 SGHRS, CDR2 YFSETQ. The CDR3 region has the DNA TGCGCCAGCTATTCCCCCGGGACTCAGAACACTGAAGCTTTCTTT. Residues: CASYSPGTQNTEAFF.

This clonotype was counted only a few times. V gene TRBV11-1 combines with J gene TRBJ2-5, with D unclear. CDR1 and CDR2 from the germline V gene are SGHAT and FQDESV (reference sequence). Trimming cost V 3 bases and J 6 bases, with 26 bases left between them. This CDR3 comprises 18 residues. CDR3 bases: TGTGCCAGCAGCTTCGACGGGTCAGCCCCTACGATTTCTAAGACCCAGTACTTC. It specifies CASSFDGSAPTISKTQYF.

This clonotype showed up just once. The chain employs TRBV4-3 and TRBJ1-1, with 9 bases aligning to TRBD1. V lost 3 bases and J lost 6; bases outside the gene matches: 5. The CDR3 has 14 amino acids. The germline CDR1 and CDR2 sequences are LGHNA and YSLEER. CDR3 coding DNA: TGCGCCAGCAGCCAGGGAACAGGGGGCTCTGAAGCTTTCTTT. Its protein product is CASSQGTGGSEAFF.

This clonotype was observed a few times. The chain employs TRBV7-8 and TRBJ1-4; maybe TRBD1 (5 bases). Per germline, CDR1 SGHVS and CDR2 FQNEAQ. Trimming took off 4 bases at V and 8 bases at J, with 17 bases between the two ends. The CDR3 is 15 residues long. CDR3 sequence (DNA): TGTGCCAGCAGCTACCCGGGCAGGGACGGGGAAAAACTGTTTTTT. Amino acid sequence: CASSYPGRDGEKLFF.

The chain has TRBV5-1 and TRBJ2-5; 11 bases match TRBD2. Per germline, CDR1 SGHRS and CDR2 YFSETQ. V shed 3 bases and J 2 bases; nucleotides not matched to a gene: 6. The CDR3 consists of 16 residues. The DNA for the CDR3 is TGCGCCAGCAGCTCGGAACGACTAGCGGGGCAAGAGACCCAGTACTTC. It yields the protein CASSSERLAGQETQYF.

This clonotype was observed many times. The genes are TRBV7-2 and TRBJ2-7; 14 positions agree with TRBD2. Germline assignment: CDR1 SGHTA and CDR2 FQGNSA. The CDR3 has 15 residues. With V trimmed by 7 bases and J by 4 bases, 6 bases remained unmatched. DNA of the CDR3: TGTGCCAGCACCGAGACTAGCGGGAGGGAATACGAGCAGTACTTC. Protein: CASTETSGREYEQYF.

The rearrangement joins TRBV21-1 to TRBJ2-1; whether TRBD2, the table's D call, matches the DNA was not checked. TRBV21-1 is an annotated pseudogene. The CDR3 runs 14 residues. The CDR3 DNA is TGTGCCCGCTACGGGACTAGCGGTTACAATGAGCAGTTCTTC. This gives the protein CARYGTSGYNEQFF.

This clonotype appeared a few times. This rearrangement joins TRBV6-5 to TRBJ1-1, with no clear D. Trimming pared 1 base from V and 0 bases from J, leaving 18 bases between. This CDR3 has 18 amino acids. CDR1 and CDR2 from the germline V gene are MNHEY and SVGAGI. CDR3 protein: CASSYFGLRGVLNTEAFF. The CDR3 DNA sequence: TGTGCCAGCAGTTACTTCGGGCTCCGGGGAGTTTTGAACACTGAAGCTTTCTTT.

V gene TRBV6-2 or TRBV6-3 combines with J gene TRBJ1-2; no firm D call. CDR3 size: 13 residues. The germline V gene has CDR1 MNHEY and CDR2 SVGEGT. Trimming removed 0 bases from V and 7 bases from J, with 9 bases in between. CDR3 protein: CASSYSRGGGYTF. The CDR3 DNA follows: TGTGCCAGCAGTTACTCGAGAGGAGGTGGCTACACCTTC.

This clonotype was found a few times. CDR3 nucleotide sequence: TGCGCCAGCAGCCCCGGACAGGGGGCAGGCAAAAACATTCAGTACTTC. Translating it yields CASSPGQGAGKNIQYF. This sequence joins TRBV5-1 and TRBJ2-4; 11 bases fit TRBD1. The germline CDR1 and CDR2 sequences are SGHRS and YFSETQ. J was trimmed by 3 bases and V by 4 bases; bases with no gene match: 6. The CDR3 runs 16 residues.

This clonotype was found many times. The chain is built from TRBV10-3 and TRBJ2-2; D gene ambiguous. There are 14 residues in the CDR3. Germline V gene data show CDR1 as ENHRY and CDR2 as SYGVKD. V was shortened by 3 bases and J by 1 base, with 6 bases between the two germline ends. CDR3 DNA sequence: TGTGCCATCAGTGACAGAATGAACACCGGGGAGCTGTTTTTT. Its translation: CAISDRMNTGELFF.

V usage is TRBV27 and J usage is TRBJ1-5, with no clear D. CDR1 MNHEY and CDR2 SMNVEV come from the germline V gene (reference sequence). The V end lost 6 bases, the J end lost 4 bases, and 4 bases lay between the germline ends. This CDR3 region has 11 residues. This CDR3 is CASRRNQPQHF. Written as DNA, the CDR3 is TGTGCCAGCAGACGTAATCAGCCCCAGCATTTT.

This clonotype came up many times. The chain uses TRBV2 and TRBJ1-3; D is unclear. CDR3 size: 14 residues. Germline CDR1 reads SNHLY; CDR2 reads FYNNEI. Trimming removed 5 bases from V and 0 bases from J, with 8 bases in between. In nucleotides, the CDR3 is TGTGCCAGCAGTATCGTGAACTCTGGAAACACCATATATTTT. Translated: CASSIVNSGNTIYF.

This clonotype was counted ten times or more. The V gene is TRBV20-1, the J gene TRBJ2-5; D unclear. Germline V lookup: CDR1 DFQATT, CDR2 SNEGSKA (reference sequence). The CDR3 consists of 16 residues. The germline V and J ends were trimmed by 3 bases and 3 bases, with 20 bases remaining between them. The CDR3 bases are TGCAGTGCTAGCCCCCGGATGGGCAGACCAAAAGAGACCCAGTACTTC. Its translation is CSASPRMGRPKETQYF.

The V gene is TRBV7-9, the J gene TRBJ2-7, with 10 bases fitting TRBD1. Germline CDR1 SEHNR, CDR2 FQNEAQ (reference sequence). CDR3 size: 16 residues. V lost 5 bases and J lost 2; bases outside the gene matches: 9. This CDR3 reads CASSRSRTGGAYEQYF. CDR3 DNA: TGTGCCAGCAGCCGAAGCCGGACAGGGGGAGCCTACGAGCAGTACTTC.

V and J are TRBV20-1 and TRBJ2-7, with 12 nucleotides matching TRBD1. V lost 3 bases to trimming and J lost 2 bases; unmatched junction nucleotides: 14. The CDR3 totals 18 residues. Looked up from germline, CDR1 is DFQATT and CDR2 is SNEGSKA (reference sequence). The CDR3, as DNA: TGCAGTGCTAGGACCGGGACAGGGGGCGGAGGGAGCCCCTACGAGCAGTACTTC. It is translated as CSARTGTGGGGSPYEQYF.

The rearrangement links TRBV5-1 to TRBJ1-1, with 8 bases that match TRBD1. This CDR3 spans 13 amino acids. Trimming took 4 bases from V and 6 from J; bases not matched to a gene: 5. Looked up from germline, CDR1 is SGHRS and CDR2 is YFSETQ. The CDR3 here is CASSEQGVAEAFF. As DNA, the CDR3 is TGCGCCAGCAGCGAACAGGGGGTAGCTGAAGCTTTCTTT.

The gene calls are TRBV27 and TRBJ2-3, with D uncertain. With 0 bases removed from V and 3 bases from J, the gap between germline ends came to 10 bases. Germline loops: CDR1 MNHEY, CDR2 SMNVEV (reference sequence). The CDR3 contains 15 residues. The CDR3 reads CASSLSRPMTDTQYF. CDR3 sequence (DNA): TGTGCCAGCAGTTTATCGAGGCCCATGACAGATACGCAGTATTTT.

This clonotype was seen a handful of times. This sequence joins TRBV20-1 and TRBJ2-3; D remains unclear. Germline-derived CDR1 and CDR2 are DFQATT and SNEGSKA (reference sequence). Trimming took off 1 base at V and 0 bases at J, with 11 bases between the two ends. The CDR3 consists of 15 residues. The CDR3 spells CSARGPLSSTDTQYF. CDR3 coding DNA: TGCAGTGCTAGAGGACCTTTATCTAGCACAGATACGCAGTATTTT.

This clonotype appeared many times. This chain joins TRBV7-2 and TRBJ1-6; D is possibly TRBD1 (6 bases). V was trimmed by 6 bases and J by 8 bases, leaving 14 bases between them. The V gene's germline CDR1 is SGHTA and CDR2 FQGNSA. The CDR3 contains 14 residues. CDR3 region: CASSLGGTDSPLHF. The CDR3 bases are TGTGCCAGCAGTCTAGGGGGGACGGATTCACCCCTCCACTTT. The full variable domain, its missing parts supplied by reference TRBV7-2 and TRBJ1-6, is GAGVSQSPSNKVTEKGKDVELRCDPISGHTALYWYRQSLGQGLEFLIYFQGNSAPDKSGLPSDRFSAERTGGSVSTLTIQRTQQEDSAVYLCASSLGGTDSPLHFGNGTRLTVT.

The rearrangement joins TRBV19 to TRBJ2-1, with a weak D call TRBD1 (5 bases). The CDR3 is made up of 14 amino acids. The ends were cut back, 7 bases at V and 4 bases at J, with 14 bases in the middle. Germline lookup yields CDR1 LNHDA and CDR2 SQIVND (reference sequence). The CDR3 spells CASIQGVGYNEQFF. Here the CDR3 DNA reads TGTGCCAGTATCCAGGGTGTTGGGTACAATGAGCAGTTCTTC.

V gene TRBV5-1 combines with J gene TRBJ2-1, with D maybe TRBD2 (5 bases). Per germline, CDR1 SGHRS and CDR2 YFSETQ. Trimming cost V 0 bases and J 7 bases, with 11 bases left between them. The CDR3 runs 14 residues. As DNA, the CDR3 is TGCGCCAGCAGCTTGGCCATACCGGGGAATGAGCAGTTCTTC. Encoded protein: CASSLAIPGNEQFF.

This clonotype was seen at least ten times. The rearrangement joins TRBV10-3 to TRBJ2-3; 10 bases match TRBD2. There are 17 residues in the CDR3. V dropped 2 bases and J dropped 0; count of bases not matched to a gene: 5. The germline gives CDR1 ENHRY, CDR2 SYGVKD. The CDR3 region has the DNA TGTGCCATCAGTGAGACACTAGCGGGGATAAGCACAGATACGCAGTATTTT. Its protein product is CAISETLAGISTDTQYF.

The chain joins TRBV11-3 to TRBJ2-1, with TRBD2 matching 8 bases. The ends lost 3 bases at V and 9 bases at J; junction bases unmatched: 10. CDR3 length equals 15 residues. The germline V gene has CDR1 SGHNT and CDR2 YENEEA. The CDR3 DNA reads TGTGCCAGCAGCTTGTCCCGCAGCGGGAGTCGTGAGCAGTTCTTC. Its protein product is CASSLSRSGSREQFF.

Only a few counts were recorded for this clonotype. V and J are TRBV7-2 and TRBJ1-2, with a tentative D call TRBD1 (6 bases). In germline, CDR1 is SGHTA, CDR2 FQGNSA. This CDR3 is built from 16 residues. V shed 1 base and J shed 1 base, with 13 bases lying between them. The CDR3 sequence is CASSLVSGVDNYGYTF. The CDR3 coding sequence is TGTGCCAGCAGCTTAGTATCAGGGGTCGATAACTATGGCTACACCTTC.

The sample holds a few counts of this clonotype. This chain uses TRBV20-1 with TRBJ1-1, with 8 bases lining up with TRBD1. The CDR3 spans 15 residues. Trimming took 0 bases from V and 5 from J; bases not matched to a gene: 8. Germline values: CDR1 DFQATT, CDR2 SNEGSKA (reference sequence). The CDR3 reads CSARDLAGGETEAFF. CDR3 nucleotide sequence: TGCAGTGCTAGAGATTTGGCAGGGGGCGAGACTGAAGCTTTCTTT.